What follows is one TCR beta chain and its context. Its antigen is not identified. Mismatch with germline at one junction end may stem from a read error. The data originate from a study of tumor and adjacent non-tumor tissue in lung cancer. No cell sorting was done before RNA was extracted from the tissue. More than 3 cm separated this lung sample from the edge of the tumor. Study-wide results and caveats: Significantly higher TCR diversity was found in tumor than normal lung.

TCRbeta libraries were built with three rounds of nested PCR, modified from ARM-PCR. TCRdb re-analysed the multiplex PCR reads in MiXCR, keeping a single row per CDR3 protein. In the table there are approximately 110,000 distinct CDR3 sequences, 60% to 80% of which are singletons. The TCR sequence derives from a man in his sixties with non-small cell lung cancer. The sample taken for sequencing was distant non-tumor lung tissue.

CDR3 in DNA: TGTGTCAGCAGCTCGGGGCTAGCGGGAGCGACGAACACCGGGGAGCTGTCTTTT. Residues: CVSSSGLAGATNTGELSF. J is TRBJ2-2 and V is TRBV11-2; 10 nucleotides line up with TRBD2. From germline, CDR1 is SGHAT and CDR2 FQNNGV. This CDR3 has 18 residues.